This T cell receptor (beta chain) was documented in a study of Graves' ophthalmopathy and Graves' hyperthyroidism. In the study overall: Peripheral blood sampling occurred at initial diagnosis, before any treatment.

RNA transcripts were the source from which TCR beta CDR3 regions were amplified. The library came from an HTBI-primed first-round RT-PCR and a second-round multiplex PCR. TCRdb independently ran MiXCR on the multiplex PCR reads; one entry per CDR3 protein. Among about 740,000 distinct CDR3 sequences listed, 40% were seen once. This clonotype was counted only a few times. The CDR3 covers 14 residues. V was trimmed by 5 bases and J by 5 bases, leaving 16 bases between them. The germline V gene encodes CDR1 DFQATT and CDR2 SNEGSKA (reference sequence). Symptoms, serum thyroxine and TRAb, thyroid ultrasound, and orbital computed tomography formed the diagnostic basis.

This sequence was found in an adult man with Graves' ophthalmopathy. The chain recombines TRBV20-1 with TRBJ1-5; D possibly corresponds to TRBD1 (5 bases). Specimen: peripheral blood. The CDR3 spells CSASQGWGDQPQHF. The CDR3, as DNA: TGCAGTGCTTCTCAGGGTTGGGGTGATCAGCCCCAGCATTTT.